Following are 26 T cell receptor beta chains from one sample sequenced in a study of blood T cell repertoires in COVID-19. Generated by immunoSEQ multiplex PCR, the TCRdb table keeps only in-frame clones and is missing some. The sample contains about 300,000 clones, around 88% of which appear only once. The sequencing input was peripheral blood. These TCRs come from a woman aged 25-40 years who had recovered from COVID-19.

The V call is TRBV10-3, the J call TRBJ2-1, with 9 bases identical to TRBD2. This CDR3 spans 14 amino acids. Germline CDR1 and CDR2: ENHRY and SYGVKD. The V gene end was trimmed by 8 bases and the J gene end by 8 bases; junction bases not matched to a gene: 10. The CDR3 sequence is CAIAASGERDEQFF. CDR3 bases: TGTGCCATCGCGGCTAGCGGGGAACGCGATGAGCAGTTCTTC.

The gene calls are TRBV7-2 and TRBJ1-2; tentatively, D is TRBD1 (6 bases). The CDR3 has 13 amino acids. Per germline, CDR1 SGHTA and CDR2 FQGNSA. V lost 3 bases and J lost 5, with 10 bases in between. CDR3 bases: TGTGCCAGCAGCTTGGACAGTGGATATGGCTACACCTTC. This codes for CASSLDSGYGYTF.

The rearrangement links TRBV4-3 to TRBJ2-1, with D possibly TRBD2 on 6 matching bases. The germline V gene has CDR1 LGHNA and CDR2 YSLEER. The V gene lost 4 bases and the J gene lost 0 bases, with 10 bases spanning the gap. The CDR3 loop spans 15 amino acids. The CDR3, as DNA: TGCGCCAGCAGCCCGGGACTCCGCTCCTACAATGAGCAGTTCTTC. It codes for CASSPGLRSYNEQFF.

This clone was recorded once. This chain joins TRBV7-8 and TRBJ1-1; D is ambiguous. The CDR3 contains 14 residues. Trimming left V 1 base short and J 7 bases short, with 13 bases between. The V gene's germline CDR1 is SGHVS and CDR2 FQNEAQ. This CDR3 reads CASSLGGLAVEAFF. CDR3 DNA: TGTGCCAGCAGCTTAGGTGGTTTGGCAGTTGAAGCTTTCTTT.

This clone has just one count. This rearrangement joins TRBV5-1 to TRBJ2-7; D not resolved. The CDR3 has 15 amino acids. Trimming shortened V by 2 bases and J by 3 bases, and 15 bases separated the two germline ends. Germline V gives CDR1 SGHRS, CDR2 YFSETQ. This chain's CDR3 is CASSFAAGAYYEQYF. The DNA for the CDR3 is TGCGCCAGCAGCTTCGCAGCCGGAGCATACTACGAGCAGTACTTC.

The rearrangement uses TRBV7-2 and TRBJ2-7, with TRBD2 matching 10 bases. V was pared by 1 base and J by 12 bases, with 12 bases of the junction left unmatched. Per the germline V gene, CDR1 is SGHTA and CDR2 is FQGNSA. The CDR3 loop spans 15 amino acids. CDR3 bases: TGTGCCAGCAGCTTAGGATCTAGCGGGGGAATGTCGTCGTACTTC. It specifies CASSLGSSGGMSSYF.

The chain couples TRBV5-4 to TRBJ2-5, with D hard to call. CDR1 and CDR2 (germline): SGHNT, YYREEE (reference sequence). Trimming took 2 bases from V and 3 from J, leaving 8 bases between them. This CDR3 has 13 residues. CDR3 in DNA: TGTGCCAGCAGCTTCCGACTCAAAGAGACCCAGTACTTC. Protein product: CASSFRLKETQYF.

This clone was found a few times. The chain has TRBV6-4 and TRBJ2-2, with D possibly matching TRBD2 (7 bases). Germline V gene data show CDR1 as MRHNA and CDR2 as SNTAGT. The CDR3 contains 17 residues. The V and J ends lost 5 bases and 4 bases respectively, with 20 bases between them. As DNA, the CDR3 is TGTGCCAGCAGTCCCCAGAGGGCGGGGGCCACCACCGGGGAGCTGTTTTTT. Its translation is CASSPQRAGATTGELFF.

The V gene is TRBV7-8, the J gene TRBJ1-1; D perhaps matches TRBD1 (5 bases). Trimming removed 6 bases at V and 4 bases at J, with 18 bases between. Germline V gives CDR1 SGHVS, CDR2 FQNEAQ. CDR3 length: 15 residues. CDR3: CASRPLGGIGTEAFF. DNA for the CDR3: TGTGCCAGCAGGCCTCTGGGGGGGATCGGCACTGAAGCTTTCTTT. The entire variable domain, with the rest obtained from reference TRBV7-8 and TRBJ1-1, is as follows: GAGVSQSPRYKVAKRGQDVALRCDPISGHVSLFWYQQALGQGPEFLTYFQNEAQLDKSGLPSDRFFAERPEGSVSTLKIQRTQQEDSAVYLCASRPLGGIGTEAFFGQGTRLTVV.

This clone showed up just a few times. The V gene is TRBV7-2, the J gene TRBJ1-5, with a weak D call TRBD1 (6 bases). CDR1 SGHTA and CDR2 FQGNSA come from the germline V gene. V shed 4 bases and J shed 7 bases, with 20 bases lying between them. The CDR3 consists of 16 residues. CDR3 protein: CASSSPSTGSKQPQHF. CDR3 coding DNA: TGTGCCAGCAGCTCCCCTTCGACAGGTTCGAAGCAGCCCCAGCATTTT.

This chain links TRBV28 with TRBJ1-5, with 9 bases that match TRBD1. The CDR3 is 15 amino acids. The ends lost 6 bases at V and 6 bases at J; junction bases unmatched: 9. Germline V gene data show CDR1 as MDHEN and CDR2 as SYDVKM. CDR3 bases: TGTGCCAGCAGGACCGGGACAGGGTATGGTCAGCCCCAGCATTTT. Translation gives CASRTGTGYGQPQHF.

The chain's CDR3 is CASSQVQGAGNEQFF. The CDR3 DNA reads as TGTGCCAGCAGCCAAGTACAGGGGGCAGGGAATGAGCAGTTCTTC. This rearrangement joins TRBV4-2 to TRBJ2-1; 9 bases map to TRBD1. Germline V gene data show CDR1 as LGHNA and CDR2 as YNFKEQ. V shed 1 base and J 7 bases; nucleotides not matched to a gene: 5. The length of the CDR3 is 15 residues.

V gene TRBV13 combines with J gene TRBJ1-2, with D tentatively TRBD1 (5 bases). This CDR3 spans 16 amino acids. Germline V lookup: CDR1 PRHDT, CDR2 FYEKMQ (reference sequence). Deletions cut 1 base from V and 0 bases from J, with 12 bases between. The CDR3 bases are TGTGCCAGCAGCTTAGATTCGGAGGGGTCTAACTATGGCTACACCTTC. This codes for CASSLDSEGSNYGYTF. The complete variable domain, with remaining parts taken from reference TRBV13 and TRBJ1-2, reads AAGVIQSPRHLIKEKRETATLKCYPIPRHDTVYWYQQGPGQDPQFLISFYEKMQSDKGSIPDRFSAQQFSDYHSELNMSSLELGDSALYFCASSLDSEGSNYGYTFGSGTRLTVV.

The chain links TRBV30 to TRBJ2-3; TRBD1 might be the D (6 bases). The germline V gene has CDR1 GTSNPN and CDR2 SVGIG (reference sequence). Trimming stripped 7 bases from V and 2 bases from J, with 16 bases between. This CDR3 comprises 14 residues. CDR3 sequence: CAFSPGALTDTQYF. DNA for the CDR3: TGTGCCTTTTCTCCAGGGGCGCTCACAGATACGCAGTATTTT.

This clone was found many times. This sequence joins TRBV5-1 and TRBJ2-7, with a weak D call TRBD2 (5 bases). Per the germline V gene, CDR1 is SGHRS and CDR2 is YFSETQ. This CDR3 has 14 amino acids. The V end was cut by 0 bases, the J end by 4 bases, with 11 bases between. The CDR3 DNA is TGCGCCAGCAGCTTGGTAGCGAACCGATACGAGCAGTACTTC. Amino acids: CASSLVANRYEQYF.

The chain recombines TRBV27 with TRBJ1-6; TRBD1 is a possible D gene (6 bases). Germline V lookup: CDR1 MNHEY, CDR2 SMNVEV (reference sequence). Trimming removed 3 bases at V and 7 bases at J, with 16 bases between. The CDR3 totals 16 residues. CDR3 in DNA: TGTGCCAGCAGTTTTGTGGCAGAGGGGGACAATTCACCCCTCCACTTT. This translates into CASSFVAEGDNSPLHF.

This chain connects TRBV19 to TRBJ2-3; a possible D gene is TRBD2 (5 bases). The CDR3 loop spans 15 amino acids. CDR1 and CDR2 (germline): LNHDA, SQIVND (reference sequence). V was cut by 7 bases and J by 0 bases, with 14 bases left in between. Here the CDR3 reads CASTPSRTSTDTQYF. In nucleotides, the CDR3 is TGTGCCAGTACCCCTAGCAGAACTAGCACAGATACGCAGTATTTT. Full variable domain (outside the CDR3, taken from reference TRBV19 and TRBJ2-3): DGGITQSPKYLFRKEGQNVTLSCEQNLNHDAMYWYRQDPGQGLRLIYYSQIVNDFQKGDIAEGYSVSREKKESFPLTVTSAQKNPTAFYLCASTPSRTSTDTQYFGPGTRLTVL.

The J gene is TRBJ2-1, the V gene TRBV28, with 11 bases lining up with TRBD1. Germline V gives CDR1 MDHEN, CDR2 SYDVKM. There are 13 residues in the CDR3. The CDR3 DNA reads TGTGCTTCGGGGACAGGGGGGGGCAATGAGCAGTTCTTC. The encoded protein is CASGTGGGNEQFF.

V and J are TRBV24-1 and TRBJ2-1; D is unresolved. This CDR3 contains 13 residues. With 2 bases removed from V and 10 bases from J, the gap between germline ends came to 11 bases. Germline CDR1 is KGHDR and CDR2 is SFDVKD. CDR3 region: CATSDYTEKEQFF. The CDR3 bases are TGTGCCACCAGTGATTATACAGAGAAAGAGCAGTTCTTC.

The V call is TRBV7-2, the J call TRBJ2-1; TRBD2 agrees at 11 bases. The V segment lost 4 bases and the J segment 8 bases; nucleotides outside the gene matches: 16. CDR3 size: 18 residues. Germline CDR1 is SGHTA and CDR2 is FQGNSA. CDR3 coding DNA: TGTGCCAGCAGCTCCCCGACTAGCGGGAACCCCAGGGGGGATGAGCAGTTCTTC. Protein sequence: CASSSPTSGNPRGDEQFF.

In nucleotides, the CDR3 is TGTGCCAGCTCACCCTACAGGGGTCAAGAGACCCAGTACTTC. Its protein product is CASSPYRGQETQYF. This rearrangement joins TRBV18 to TRBJ2-5, with 7 nucleotides matching TRBD1. Germline trimming cut 3 bases from V and 2 bases from J; bases unmatched to any gene: 3. This CDR3 contains 14 residues. CDR1 KGHSH and CDR2 LQKENI come from the germline V gene. Full variable domain (rest looked up from reference TRBV18 and TRBJ2-5): NAGVMQNPRHLVRRRGQEARLRCSPMKGHSHVYWYRQLPEEGLKFMVYLQKENIIDESGMPKERFSAEFPKEGPSILRIQQVVRGDSAAYFCASSPYRGQETQYFGPGTRLLVL.

The chain couples TRBV5-1 to TRBJ1-3, with D tentatively TRBD1 (6 bases). The germline CDR1 and CDR2 sequences are SGHRS and YFSETQ. CDR3 size: 16 residues. The germline V and J ends were trimmed by 3 bases and 0 bases, with 13 bases remaining between them. CDR3 loop: CASSWGTPFSGNTIYF. The CDR3 DNA reads TGCGCCAGCAGCTGGGGGACACCGTTCTCTGGAAACACCATATATTTT.

This rearrangement joins TRBV28 to TRBJ2-3; tentatively, D is TRBD1 (6 bases). This CDR3 is built from 15 residues. V lost 2 bases, J lost 5 bases, and 14 bases lay in between. Germline V gives CDR1 MDHEN, CDR2 SYDVKM. CDR3 sequence reads: CASSLRQGNKDTQYF. As DNA, the CDR3 is TGTGCCAGCAGTTTAAGGCAGGGGAATAAAGATACGCAGTATTTT.

The rearrangement joins TRBV15 to TRBJ1-1; 10 nucleotides match TRBD1. Germline loops: CDR1 LNHNV, CDR2 YYDKDF (reference sequence). This CDR3 spans 17 amino acids. Trimming at V came to 0 bases and at J to 7 bases, leaving 11 bases not matched to a gene. Here the CDR3 reads CATSRDETGGVWNEAFF. DNA of the CDR3: TGTGCCACCAGCAGAGATGAGACAGGGGGCGTCTGGAATGAAGCTTTCTTT.

V and J are TRBV6-1 and TRBJ1-4; a weak D match, TRBD1 (6 bases). The CDR3 runs 15 residues. Per the germline V gene, CDR1 is MNHNS and CDR2 is SASEGT. V lost 0 bases to trimming and J lost 4 bases, with 9 bases between them. CDR3 sequence reads: CASSEAGGYNEKLFF. In DNA form, the CDR3 reads TGTGCCAGCAGTGAAGCTGGGGGCTATAATGAAAAACTGTTTTTT.

The V call is TRBV7-2, the J call TRBJ2-1; 7 bases align to TRBD2. The germline V gene encodes CDR1 SGHTA and CDR2 FQGNSA. The CDR3 loop spans 16 amino acids. Trimming removed 0 bases from V and 4 bases from J; junction bases left unmatched: 6. The chain's CDR3 is CASSLAGGVSYNEQFF. The CDR3 region has the DNA TGTGCCAGCAGCTTAGCGGGGGGGGTGTCGTACAATGAGCAGTTCTTC.